This passage covers 20 T cell receptor beta chains from one sample sequenced in a study of tumor-infiltrating lymphocytes in localized non-small cell lung cancer. Measured with immunoSEQ multiplex PCR; TCRdb has only the in-frame clones, and not every one. The repertoire consists of approximately 17,000 clones, with more than 60% occurring once and the leading ten covering 4.5% to 5.5%. The sample was lung tumor tissue. Every receptor here comes from a human donor with non-small cell lung cancer.

This clone has a single count. V gene TRBV19 combines with J gene TRBJ2-7, with unresolved D. Trimming stripped 6 bases from V and 2 bases from J, with 8 bases between. CDR3 length: 12 residues. Germline values: CDR1 LNHDA, CDR2 SQIVND (reference sequence). CDR3 protein: CASRGNPYEQYF. The CDR3 nucleotides are TGTGCCAGTAGAGGGAATCCCTACGAGCAGTACTTC.

The chain carries TRBV9 and TRBJ2-7; a possible D gene is TRBD1 (6 bases). V was clipped by 0 bases and J by 7 bases, with 11 bases between them. Germline loops: CDR1 SGDLS, CDR2 YYNGEE. The CDR3 runs to 13 residues. The DNA of the CDR3 is TGTGCCAGCAGCGTAGAAAGCAGGGGAGAGCAGTACTTC. Its protein is CASSVESRGEQYF.

This chain joins TRBV10-1 and TRBJ1-5; D is ambiguous. The CDR3 has 13 amino acids. Germline values: CDR1 WNHNN, CDR2 SYGVQD (reference sequence). Trimming shortened V by 2 bases and J by 7 bases, and 9 bases separated the two germline ends. CDR3 DNA sequence: TGCGCCAGCAGTGAGACTACAGAACAGCCCCAGCATTTT. It specifies CASSETTEQPQHF.

The V and J genes are TRBV4-3 and TRBJ2-2, with D hard to call. Per germline, CDR1 LGHNA and CDR2 YSLEER. The CDR3 spans 15 residues. Between the trimmed V and J ends, which lost 3 bases and 0 bases, there was a span of 8 bases. The CDR3 sequence: CASSQADSNTGELFF. CDR3 sequence (DNA): TGCGCCAGCAGCCAGGCAGACTCGAACACCGGGGAGCTGTTTTTT.

The chain joins TRBV15 to TRBJ1-1; D ambiguous. Trimming removed 6 bases from V and 1 base from J, with 9 bases in between. Germline V gives CDR1 LNHNV, CDR2 YYDKDF (reference sequence). This CDR3 has 13 residues. CDR3 coding DNA: TGTGCCACCAGGGGTAGGAAGAACACTGAAGCTTTCTTT. This codes for CATRGRKNTEAFF.

The CDR3 nucleotides read TGTGCCAGCAGCTTATACAGCGGAGGGTACCATCACGAGCAGTACTTC. Translating it yields CASSLYSGGYHHEQYF. The V gene is TRBV7-9, the J gene TRBJ2-7, with D maybe TRBD2 (6 bases). V was shortened by 2 bases and J by 5 bases, with 19 bases between the two germline ends. Germline V gene sequence: CDR1 SEHNR, CDR2 FQNEAQ (reference sequence). The CDR3 has 16 amino acids.

V gene TRBV6-6 combines with J gene TRBJ2-1, with 9 nucleotides matching TRBD2. The CDR3 runs to 16 residues. The junction had 8 bases not matched to a gene; V was cut back by 6 bases and J by 2 bases. Germline values: CDR1 MNHNY, CDR2 SVGAGI (reference sequence). CDR3 bases: TGTGCCAGCAGCAAAGGACTAGCGCTGACCTACAATGAGCAGTTCTTC. Protein sequence: CASSKGLALTYNEQFF.

The chain uses TRBV28 and TRBJ1-4; D remains ambiguous. V lost 8 bases, J lost 11 bases, and 12 bases lay in between. The CDR3 is 11 amino acids. Germline CDR1 and CDR2: MDHEN and SYDVKM. CDR3 sequence reads: CASLGRVKLFF. In DNA, the CDR3 is TGTGCCAGCTTGGGGAGGGTGAAACTGTTTTTT.

This sequence joins TRBV2 and TRBJ1-2, with unresolved D. V was cut by 8 bases and J by 8 bases, with 6 bases left in between. The germline V gene encodes CDR1 SNHLY and CDR2 FYNNEI. This CDR3 is built from 9 residues. The chain's CDR3 is CASPRGYTF. CDR3 in DNA: TGTGCCAGCCCCCGAGGCTACACCTTC.

V gene TRBV6-5 combines with J gene TRBJ2-7; the D gene is possibly TRBD1 (6 bases). The germline V gene encodes CDR1 MNHEY and CDR2 SVGAGI. V lost 6 bases and J lost 0, with 15 bases in between. The CDR3 sequence is 15 residues long. The CDR3 reads CASRRTEESSYEQYF. As DNA, the CDR3 is TGTGCCAGCAGGCGGACAGAGGAGAGCTCCTACGAGCAGTACTTC.

V is TRBV19 and J is TRBJ2-1; D not certain. Germline CDR1 is LNHDA and CDR2 is SQIVND (reference sequence). Trimming removed 1 base at V and 4 bases at J, with 5 bases between. This CDR3 contains 13 residues. In nucleotides, the CDR3 is TGTGCCAGTAGTATAGGGCTATACAATGAGCAGTTCTTC. It encodes CASSIGLYNEQFF.

This clone was counted between two and nine times. This sample also contains other DNA sequences that code for the same CDR3. V and J are TRBV19 and TRBJ1-5; 8 bases map to TRBD1. This CDR3 has 15 residues. Germline CDR1 is LNHDA and CDR2 is SQIVND (reference sequence). V was pared by 2 bases and J by 7 bases, with 7 bases of the junction left unmatched. Here the CDR3 DNA reads TGTGCCAGTAGTATACGGGCAGGGGGCCGGCAGCCCCAGCATTTT. Its translation: CASSIRAGGRQPQHF.

This clone was seen a few times. The chain joins TRBV28 to TRBJ2-1, with no clear D. V shed 6 bases and J shed 4 bases, with 19 bases lying between them. Germline V CDR1 and CDR2: MDHEN, SYDVKM. The CDR3 consists of 16 residues. The CDR3 protein is CASRLTLWGSYNEQFF. In nucleotides, the CDR3 is TGTGCCAGCAGATTAACCCTATGGGGTTCGTACAATGAGCAGTTCTTC. Combining the CDR3 with reference TRBV28 and TRBJ2-1 gives the whole variable domain DVKVTQSSRYLVKRTGEKVFLECVQDMDHENMFWYRQDPGLGLRLIYFSYDVKMKEKGDIPEGYSVSREKKERFSLILESASTNQTSMYLCASRLTLWGSYNEQFFGPGTRLTVL.

This clone showed up just a few times. CDR3 DNA sequence: TGTGCCAGCAGGACTGAGGGGGCTGAGTTCTTC. Encoded protein: CASRTEGAEFF. The chain couples TRBV5-6 to TRBJ2-1, with 7 bases fitting TRBD1. CDR1 and CDR2 (germline): SGHDT, YYEEEE. The trim removed 5 bases at V and 14 bases at J, leaving 7 bases unmatched. The CDR3 runs to 11 residues. The full variable domain, its missing parts supplied by reference TRBV5-6 and TRBJ2-1, is DAGVTQSPTHLIKTRGQQVTLRCSPKSGHDTVSWYQQALGQGPQFIFQYYEEEERQRGNFPDRFSGHQFPNYSSELNVNALLLGDSALYLCASRTEGAEFFGPGTRLTVL.

V is TRBV19 and J is TRBJ1-1; 8 positions agree with TRBD1. The CDR3 is 17 amino acids. J was trimmed by 2 bases and V by 7 bases; bases with no gene match: 15. Germline assignment: CDR1 LNHDA and CDR2 SQIVND (reference sequence). The DNA for the CDR3 is TGTGCCAGTACCATAGGTCGTGCAGGGGGCTATAACACTGAAGCTTTCTTT. This translates into CASTIGRAGGYNTEAFF.

In DNA, the CDR3 is TGTGCCATCAGTAGACCTGGTCGGGGGGAGACCCAGTACTTC. Translating it yields CAISRPGRGETQYF. This chain connects TRBV10-3 to TRBJ2-5, with D possibly being TRBD2 (6 bases). The CDR3 is 14 amino acids. Between the trimmed V and J ends, which lost 5 bases and 5 bases, there was a span of 15 bases. The germline gives CDR1 ENHRY, CDR2 SYGVKD.

This clone was counted once. V gene TRBV10-1 combines with J gene TRBJ2-7; 8 bases line up with TRBD1. In germline, CDR1 is WNHNN, CDR2 SYGVQD (reference sequence). The CDR3 loop spans 20 amino acids. With 3 bases clipped from V and 2 bases from J, the junction kept 21 bases outside the gene matches. This CDR3 reads CASSDWLTEPRTGHPYEQYF. For the CDR3, the DNA is TGCGCCAGCAGTGATTGGCTGACGGAGCCCCGGACAGGGCACCCCTACGAGCAGTACTTC.

The chain carries TRBV5-1 and TRBJ1-2; D may be TRBD1 (5 bases). The CDR3 has 14 residues. V lost 0 bases and J lost 4, with 10 bases in between. Germline lookup yields CDR1 SGHRS and CDR2 YFSETQ. The CDR3 region has the DNA TGCGCCAGCAGCTTGGATACAGGCCTCTATGGCTACACCTTC. This encodes CASSLDTGLYGYTF.

This clone has a single count. CDR3 sequence (DNA): TGTGCCAGCAGTTACTGGCGGGGCGGGGAGACCCAGTACTTC. Encoded protein: CASSYWRGGETQYF. The chain joins TRBV6-5 to TRBJ2-5, with D possibly matching TRBD2 (6 bases). CDR1 and CDR2 from the germline V gene are MNHEY and SVGAGI. Trimming pared 1 base from V and 5 bases from J, leaving 11 bases between. The CDR3 is 14 residues long.

The rearrangement uses TRBV10-3 and TRBJ1-1; no clear D. The V gene's germline CDR1 is ENHRY and CDR2 SYGVKD. This CDR3 is built from 13 residues. The V gene lost 7 bases and the J gene lost 7 bases, with 16 bases spanning the gap. This CDR3 reads CAITPGLSYEAFF. For the CDR3, the DNA is TGTGCCATCACCCCCGGATTATCGTATGAAGCTTTCTTT.